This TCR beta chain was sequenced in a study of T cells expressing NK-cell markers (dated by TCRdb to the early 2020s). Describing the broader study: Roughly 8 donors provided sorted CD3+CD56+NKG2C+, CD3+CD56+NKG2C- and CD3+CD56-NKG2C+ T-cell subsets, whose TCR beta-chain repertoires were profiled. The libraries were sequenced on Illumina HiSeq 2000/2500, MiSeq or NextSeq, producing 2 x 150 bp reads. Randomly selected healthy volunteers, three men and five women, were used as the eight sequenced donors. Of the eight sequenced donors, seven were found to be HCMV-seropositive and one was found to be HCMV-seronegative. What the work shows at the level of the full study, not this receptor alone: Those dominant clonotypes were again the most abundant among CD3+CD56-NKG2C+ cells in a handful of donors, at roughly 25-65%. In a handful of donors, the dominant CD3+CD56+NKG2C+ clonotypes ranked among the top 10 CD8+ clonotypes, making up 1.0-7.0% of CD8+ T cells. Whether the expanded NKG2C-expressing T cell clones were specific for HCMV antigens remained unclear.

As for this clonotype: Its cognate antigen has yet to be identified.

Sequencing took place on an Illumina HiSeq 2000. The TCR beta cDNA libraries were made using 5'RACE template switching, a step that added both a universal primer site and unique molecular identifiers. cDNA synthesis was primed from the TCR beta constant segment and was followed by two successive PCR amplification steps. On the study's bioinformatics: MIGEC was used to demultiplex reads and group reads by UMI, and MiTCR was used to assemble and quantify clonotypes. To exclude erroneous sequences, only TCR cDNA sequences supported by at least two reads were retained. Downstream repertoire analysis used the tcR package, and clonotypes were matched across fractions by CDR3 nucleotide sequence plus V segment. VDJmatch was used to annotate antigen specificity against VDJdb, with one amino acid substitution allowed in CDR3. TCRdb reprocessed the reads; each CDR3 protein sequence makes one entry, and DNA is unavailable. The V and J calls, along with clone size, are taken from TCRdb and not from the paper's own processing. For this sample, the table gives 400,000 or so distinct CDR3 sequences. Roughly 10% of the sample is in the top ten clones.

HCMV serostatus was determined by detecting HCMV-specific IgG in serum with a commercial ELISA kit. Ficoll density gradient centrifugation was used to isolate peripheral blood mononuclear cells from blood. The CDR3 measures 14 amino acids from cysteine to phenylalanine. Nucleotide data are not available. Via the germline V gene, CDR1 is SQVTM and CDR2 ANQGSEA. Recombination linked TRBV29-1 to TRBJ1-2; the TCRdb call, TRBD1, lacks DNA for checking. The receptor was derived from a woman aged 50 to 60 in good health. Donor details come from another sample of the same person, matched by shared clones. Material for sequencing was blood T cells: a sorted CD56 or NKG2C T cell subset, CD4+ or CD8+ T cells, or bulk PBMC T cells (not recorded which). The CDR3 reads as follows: CSVETGGRFYGYTF.